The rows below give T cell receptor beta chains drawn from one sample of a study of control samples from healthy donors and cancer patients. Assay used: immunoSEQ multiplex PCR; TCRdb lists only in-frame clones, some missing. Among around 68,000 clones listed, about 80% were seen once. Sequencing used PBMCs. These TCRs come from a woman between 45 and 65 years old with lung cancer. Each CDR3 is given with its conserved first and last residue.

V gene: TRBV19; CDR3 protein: CASSIGRHSSYEQYF
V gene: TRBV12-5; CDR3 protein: CASGLVYGESSYNSPLHF
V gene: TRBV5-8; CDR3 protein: CASSPRQGSNQPQHF
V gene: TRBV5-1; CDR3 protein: CASSFSANTGELFF
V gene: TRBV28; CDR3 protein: CASSFGAGGGETQYF
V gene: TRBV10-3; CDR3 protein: CAIGEGAGADYGYTF
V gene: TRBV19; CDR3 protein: CASSTRTGGRDYGYTF
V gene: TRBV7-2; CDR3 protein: CASSLFGVNYGYTF
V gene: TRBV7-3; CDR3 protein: CASSRTGKWYEQYF
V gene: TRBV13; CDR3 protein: CASSYRAGGRETQYF
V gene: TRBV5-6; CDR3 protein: CASSDDREEWYGYTF
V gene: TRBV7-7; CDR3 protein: CASSLTGGDETQYF
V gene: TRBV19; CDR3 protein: CASSARMNTEAFF
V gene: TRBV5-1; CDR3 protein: CASSFLGQGTEQFF
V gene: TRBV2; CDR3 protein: CASSEARGGEQYF
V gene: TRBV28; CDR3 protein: CASSPGRDNQETQYF
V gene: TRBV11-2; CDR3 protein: CASSLVPQGMAEAFF
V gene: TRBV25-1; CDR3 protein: CASTRRRGELFF
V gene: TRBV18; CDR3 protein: CASSPQEDYGYTF
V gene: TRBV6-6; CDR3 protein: CASSSPPGSYEQYF
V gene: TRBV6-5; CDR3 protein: CASMGDGRYGYTF
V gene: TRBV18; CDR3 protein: CASSPIRDRSYEQYF
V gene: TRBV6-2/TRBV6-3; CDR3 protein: CASSLWIGNTIYF
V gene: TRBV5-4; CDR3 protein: CASSFGDNQPQHF
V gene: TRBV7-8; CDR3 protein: CASSLRGQISTEAFF
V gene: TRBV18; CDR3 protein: CASSDISRGEQYF
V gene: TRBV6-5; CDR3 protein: CASGDYYTGELFF
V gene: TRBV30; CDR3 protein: CAWGQGIYGYTF
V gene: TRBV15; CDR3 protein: CATSREGGPNEKLFF
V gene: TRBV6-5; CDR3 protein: CASSYSFDRAYGYTF
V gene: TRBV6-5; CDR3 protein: CASSYRSSYGYTF
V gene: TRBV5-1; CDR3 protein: CASSLAPISSNQPQHF
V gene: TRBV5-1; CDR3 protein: CASSLEAGGASGANVLTF
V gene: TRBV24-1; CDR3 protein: CATSADGSGANVLTF
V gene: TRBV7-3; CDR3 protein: CASSLMQGWEKLFF
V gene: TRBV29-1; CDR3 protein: CSVEDPGHVTGELFF
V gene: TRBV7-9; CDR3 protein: CASSLGGRGNYGYTF
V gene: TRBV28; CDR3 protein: CASSFGGDTEAFF
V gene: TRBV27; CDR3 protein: CASSSGLAVPNEQFF
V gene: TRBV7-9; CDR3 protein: CASSPGGLSNQPQHF
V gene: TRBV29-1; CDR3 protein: CSVAPSGVYSYNEQFF
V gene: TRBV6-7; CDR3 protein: CASSPDPPLKGTEAFF
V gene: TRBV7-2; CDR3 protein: CASSLRQGGGDTQYF
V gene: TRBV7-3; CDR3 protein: CASSLMEATDTQYF
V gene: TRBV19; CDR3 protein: CASSIVGQGTRSAYGYTF
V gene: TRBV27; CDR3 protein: CASSHSTDTQYF
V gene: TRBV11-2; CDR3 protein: CASSSGLSTQYF
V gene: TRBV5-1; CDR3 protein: CASSLNFRAAGTSYYEQYF
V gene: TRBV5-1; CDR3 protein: CASSGGPAVDTEAFF
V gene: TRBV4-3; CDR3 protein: CASSLSLDYEQYF